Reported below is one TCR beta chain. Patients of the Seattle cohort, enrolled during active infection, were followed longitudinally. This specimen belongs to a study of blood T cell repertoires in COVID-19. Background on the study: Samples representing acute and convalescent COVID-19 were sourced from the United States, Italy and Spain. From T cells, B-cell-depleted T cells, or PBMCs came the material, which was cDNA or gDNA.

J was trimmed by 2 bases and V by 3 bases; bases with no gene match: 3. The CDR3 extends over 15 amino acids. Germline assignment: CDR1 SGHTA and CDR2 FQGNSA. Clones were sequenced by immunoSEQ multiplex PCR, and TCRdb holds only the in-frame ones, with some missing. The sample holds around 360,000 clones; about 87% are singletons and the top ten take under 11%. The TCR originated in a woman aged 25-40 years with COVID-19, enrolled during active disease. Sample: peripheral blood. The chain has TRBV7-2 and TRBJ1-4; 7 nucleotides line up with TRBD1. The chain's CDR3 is CASSFTQGTNEKLFF. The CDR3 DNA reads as TGTGCCAGCAGCTTCACACAGGGGACTAATGAAAAACTGTTTTTT.